These 21 T cell receptor beta chains came from one sample sequenced in a study of siplizumab effects on memory and regulatory T cells. The mixed lymphocyte reaction cells were grown together in coculture at 37°C for around 6 days. Some clones are missing from TCRdb's copy, which holds only in-frame ones; the method was immunoSEQ multiplex PCR. The table includes over 10,000 clones, 40% detected once. No antigen has been identified for these receptors. Specimen: CFSE-low (dividing) CD8+ T cells sorted from an allogeneic mixed lymphocyte reaction. These receptors originate from a human donor in good health; the cells came from an allogeneic mixed lymphocyte reaction.

This clone came up a few times. The J gene is TRBJ2-1, the V gene TRBV9; D possibly uses TRBD1 or TRBD2 (6 bases each). The germline V and J ends were trimmed by 4 bases and 9 bases, with 17 bases remaining between them. Germline-derived CDR1 and CDR2 are SGDLS and YYNGEE. The CDR3 loop spans 14 amino acids. The CDR3 protein is CASSTWRDKGEQFF. Here the CDR3 DNA reads TGTGCCAGCAGCACGTGGCGGGACAAGGGTGAGCAGTTCTTC.

This clone has just one count. This sequence joins TRBV19 and TRBJ1-1; 8 bases are shared with TRBD1. CDR1 and CDR2 (germline): LNHDA, SQIVND (reference sequence). There are 14 residues in the CDR3. Losses at the gene ends were 5 bases for V and 4 bases for J; bases not matched to a gene: 6. The CDR3: CASSLQGGGTEAFF. CDR3 nucleotides: TGTGCCAGTAGTTTACAGGGGGGTGGCACTGAAGCTTTCTTT.

V usage is TRBV29-1 and J usage is TRBJ1-1; D gene ambiguous. Germline lookup yields CDR1 SQVTM and CDR2 ANQGSEA. Trimming removed 3 bases at V and 0 bases at J, with 11 bases between. This CDR3 spans 14 amino acids. CDR3 in amino acids: CSVDPNGVNTEAFF. CDR3 coding DNA: TGCAGCGTTGATCCGAACGGGGTGAACACTGAAGCTTTCTTT.

Only a few counts were recorded for this clone. The V call is TRBV27, the J call TRBJ2-7; 11 nucleotides align to TRBD2. With 5 bases clipped from V and 2 bases from J, the junction kept 8 bases outside the gene matches. The germline V gene encodes CDR1 MNHEY and CDR2 SMNVEV (reference sequence). CDR3 length: 16 residues. CDR3 in amino acids: CASSPLTSGSAYEQYF. DNA of the CDR3: TGTGCCAGCAGTCCCCTAACTAGCGGGAGTGCCTACGAGCAGTACTTC.

By proportion, this clone is medium-sized. The V and J genes are TRBV5-6 and TRBJ1-1; the D gene is possibly TRBD1 (5 bases). The CDR3 is 15 residues long. Per the germline V gene, CDR1 is SGHDT and CDR2 is YYEEEE. Deletions cut 4 bases from V and 4 bases from J, with 17 bases between. CDR3 protein: CASSAETVQGTEAFF. DNA for the CDR3: TGTGCCAGCAGCGCGGAGACAGTCCAGGGCACTGAAGCTTTCTTT.

This clone occurred a few times. The J gene is TRBJ1-1, the V gene TRBV4-1, with TRBD1 identical over 7 bases. The CDR3 covers 16 residues. Germline V CDR1 and CDR2: MGHRA, YSYEKL. After removal of 4 bases from V and 1 base from J, the junction contained 9 bases not matched to a gene. The CDR3 spells CASSPWEGAGNTEAFF. CDR3 DNA: TGCGCCAGCAGCCCCTGGGAGGGGGCCGGGAACACTGAAGCTTTCTTT.

Only one count was recorded for this clone. The chain carries TRBV19 and TRBJ2-1; D may correspond to TRBD1 or TRBD2 (5 bases each). Germline-derived CDR1 and CDR2 are LNHDA and SQIVND (reference sequence). Trimming took 5 bases from V and 6 from J, leaving 11 bases between them. The CDR3 is 13 residues long. The chain's CDR3 is CASSWDGSNEQFF. In DNA form, the CDR3 reads TGTGCCAGTAGTTGGGACGGATCCAATGAGCAGTTCTTC.

This chain uses TRBV9 with TRBJ1-1; D not certain. The CDR3 has 15 amino acids. Trimming cost V 4 bases and J 0 bases, with 13 bases left between them. The germline gives CDR1 SGDLS, CDR2 YYNGEE. The CDR3 region has the DNA TGTGCCAGCAGCCCGTCGAGGGTCCTGAACACTGAAGCTTTCTTT. This gives the protein CASSPSRVLNTEAFF. Full variable domain (rest looked up from reference TRBV9 and TRBJ1-1): DSGVTQTPKHLITATGQRVTLRCSPRSGDLSVYWYQQSLDQGLQFLIQYYNGEERAKGNILERFSAQQFPDLHSELNLSSLELGDSALYFCASSPSRVLNTEAFFGQGTRLTVV.

For the CDR3, the DNA is TGTGCCAGCAGCTTAGAGACCTACAATGAGCAGTTCTTC. It is translated as CASSLETYNEQFF. The V and J genes are TRBV7-6 and TRBJ2-1; D gene uncertain. Trimming shortened V by 1 base and J by 2 bases, and 3 bases separated the two germline ends. The CDR3 loop spans 13 amino acids. CDR1 and CDR2 from the germline V gene are SGHVS and FNYEAQ.

This CDR3 reads CASSQQSGSYNEQFF. The CDR3 bases are TGCGCCAGCAGCCAACAGTCGGGATCCTACAATGAGCAGTTCTTC. The chain combines TRBV4-1 with TRBJ2-1; tentative D call: TRBD2 (5 bases). Trimming took off 2 bases at V and 1 base at J, with 9 bases between the two ends. Germline assignment: CDR1 MGHRA and CDR2 YSYEKL. This CDR3 has 15 residues.

This sequence joins TRBV6-5 and TRBJ2-7; no clear D gene. In germline, CDR1 is MNHEY, CDR2 SVGAGI. The CDR3 loop spans 14 amino acids. Trimming shortened V by 2 bases and J by 1 base, and 9 bases separated the two germline ends. CDR3 sequence (DNA): TGTGCCAGCAGTTACGTCGGCCCATCCTACGAGCAGTACTTC. It specifies CASSYVGPSYEQYF.

The CDR3 loop is CASSPSTGLNEQFF. The CDR3 DNA sequence: TGTGCCAGCAGCCCTTCGACAGGGCTCAATGAGCAGTTCTTC. The chain combines TRBV9 with TRBJ2-1; 7 bases align to TRBD1. J gave up 6 bases and V 4 bases, and 7 bases lay outside the gene matches. Germline CDR1 reads SGDLS; CDR2 reads YYNGEE. The CDR3 is 14 amino acids.

This clone appeared a single time. The J gene is TRBJ2-7, the V gene TRBV2; D is possibly TRBD1 (5 bases). The CDR3 contains 15 residues. V was pared by 3 bases and J by 0 bases, with 12 bases between. Germline values: CDR1 SNHLY, CDR2 FYNNEI. This CDR3 reads CASSEGPVSSYEQYF. The CDR3, as DNA: TGTGCCAGCAGTGAGGGGCCAGTGAGCTCCTACGAGCAGTACTTC.

A remark on this clone: A much more abundant neighbour one base away suggests this may be a read error. Other nucleotide sequences from this sample produce the same CDR3. The CDR3 DNA is TGTGCCAGCAGCCAAGATCGTCAGGGGCTCACTGAGGCTTTCTTT. This sequence encodes CASSQDRQGLTEAFF. The chain links TRBV4-2 to TRBJ1-1; D perhaps matches TRBD1 (6 bases). Per germline, CDR1 LGHNA and CDR2 YNFKEQ. The CDR3 sequence is 15 residues long.

The gene calls are TRBV7-6 and TRBJ2-6; D unresolved. V lost 4 bases, J lost 0 bases, and 16 bases lay in between. Germline CDR1 reads SGHVS; CDR2 reads FNYEAQ. The CDR3 loop spans 18 amino acids. CDR3 region: CASSSLAGLASGANVLTF. Here the CDR3 DNA reads TGTGCCAGCAGCTCTCTGGCAGGCCTTGCCTCTGGGGCCAACGTCCTGACTTTC.

This clone was detected only once. The chain couples TRBV7-3 to TRBJ2-7; maybe TRBD2 (5 bases). The length of the CDR3 is 13 residues. Trimming shortened V by 6 bases and J by 3 bases, and 12 bases separated the two germline ends. The germline CDR1 and CDR2 sequences are SGHTA and FQGTGA. CDR3 sequence reads: CASSSPGNYEQYF. CDR3 DNA: TGTGCCAGCAGTTCCCCGGGAAACTACGAGCAGTACTTC.

This clone was counted between two and nine times. V and J are TRBV19 and TRBJ2-1, with 11 positions matching TRBD1. Germline CDR1 is LNHDA and CDR2 is SQIVND (reference sequence). There are 18 residues in the CDR3. V trimming: 1 base; J trimming: 7 bases; junction bases outside the gene matches: 12. The CDR3 nucleotides read TGTGCCAGTAGTATAGGAAGCGGAGGACAGGGGGCGCTTAATGAGCAGTTCTTC. It is translated as CASSIGSGGQGALNEQFF.

This clone was observed a few times. This rearrangement joins TRBV5-1 to TRBJ1-1; D unresolved. CDR1 is SGHRS, CDR2 YFSETQ, per germline. V was pared by 0 bases and J by 8 bases, with 14 bases between. This CDR3 has 14 residues. CDR3 loop: CASSLGSPGPEAFF. The CDR3 DNA reads as TGCGCCAGCAGCTTGGGCTCGCCAGGTCCGGAAGCTTTCTTT. Drawing the rest from reference TRBV5-1 and TRBJ1-1, the complete variable domain is KAGVTQTPRYLIKTRGQQVTLSCSPISGHRSVSWYQQTPGQGLQFLFEYFSETQRNKGNFPGRFSGRQFSNSRSEMNVSTLELGDSALYLCASSLGSPGPEAFFGQGTRLTVV.

The rearrangement uses TRBV10-1 and TRBJ2-3; TRBD2 aligns across 9 bases. Losses at the gene ends were 3 bases for V and 1 base for J; bases not matched to a gene: 5. CDR3 size: 16 residues. Germline CDR1 is WNHNN and CDR2 is SYGVQD (reference sequence). This chain's CDR3 is CASSDLAGVGTDTQYF. The CDR3, as DNA: TGCGCCAGCAGTGATTTAGCGGGGGTCGGCACAGATACGCAGTATTTT.

V and J are TRBV27 and TRBJ2-1; 7 positions agree with TRBD2. Germline V gene sequence: CDR1 MNHEY, CDR2 SMNVEV (reference sequence). This CDR3 comprises 16 residues. V shed 0 bases, J shed 15 bases, and the junction held 17 bases outside the gene matches. The CDR3 is CASSLSAHGGSPLTFF. In DNA form, the CDR3 reads TGTGCCAGCAGTTTATCGGCGCACGGCGGGAGTCCCCTGACGTTCTTC.

This clone showed up just a few times. The chain recombines TRBV6-5 with TRBJ2-7; D perhaps matches TRBD2 (6 bases). Trimming removed 3 bases from V and 2 bases from J, with 11 bases in between. Germline-derived CDR1 and CDR2 are MNHEY and SVGAGI. The CDR3 contains 14 residues. This CDR3 is CASSYGGGTYEQYF. The CDR3 bases are TGTGCCAGCAGTTATGGAGGAGGGACCTACGAGCAGTACTTC.